These T cell receptor beta chains were read from a single sample in a study of blood T cell repertoires in COVID-19. Only in-frame clones appear in the TCRdb table, and some are missing; sequencing was by immunoSEQ multiplex PCR. The sample lists 200,000 to 250,000 clones, almost 90% occurring once. The sequenced sample consisted of PBMCs or T cells enriched from blood (not recorded which). These receptors were taken from a man aged 25-40 years who had been exposed to COVID-19. The CDR3 runs from the conserved cysteine through the conserved F or W. Clone size is not always given. Where it is, it says once, few, many or a class for expanded clones.

clone_size v_call cdr3_aa
. TRBV12-3/TRBV12-4 CANKRGQTHGYTF
. TRBV9 CASSVSGGFSYEQYF
. TRBV18 CASSPSLAGGTYNEQFF
. TRBV7-7 CASSLGGGSYNEQFF
. TRBV29-1 CSVKKWGEENNEQFF
. TRBV4-2 CASSQPGLPPTDTQYF
. TRBV5-4 CASSLPGLQRQRDTEAFF
. TRBV3-1/TRBV3-2 CASSQDWGAGNQPQHF
. TRBV19 CASSIGGDQPQHF
. TRBV30 CAWSVGGGTEAFF
. TRBV7-2 CASSLWGESTDTQYF
. TRBV19 CASGTGSRAQPQHF
. TRBV12-3/TRBV12-4 CASSLEYNYGYTF
. TRBV14 CASSGYRGPPFGDGYTF
. TRBV7-6 CASSLGGGRFEKLFF
. TRBV7-2 CASSLVPGPNTEAFF
. TRBV19 CASTRDSGSLSYNEQFF
. TRBV5-6 CASSNAERGVYEQYF
. TRBV19 CASSLGSQETQYF
. TRBV5-6 CASSTFGQGNYGYTF
. TRBV5-6 CASSLSVSGGTQYF
once TRBV11-2 CASSLDRDYGYTF
. TRBV4-3 CAGTSGGGDTQYF
. TRBV5-1 CASSPSGGDTDTQYF
. TRBV4-3 CASSQEGERPSQETQYF
. TRBV10-2 CASSSNRVDTQYF
once TRBV19 CASSPGQGDHQPQHF
. TRBV4-3 CASSQRNKGRGYNSPLHF
once TRBV7-3 CASSRGWGDEQYF
. TRBV5-1 CASSSITWTNGYTF
. TRBV30 CAWSFLNYGYTF
. TRBV12-3/TRBV12-4 CASSRRTYEQFF
. TRBV29-1 CSVAGTSGVGETQYF
. TRBV2 CASNPRTGGSEAFF
. TRBV6-5 CASSQTGSGYGYTF
. TRBV5-1 CASRLSPTYNEQFF
. TRBV5-1 CASSVSTGVGTDTQYF
. TRBV7-9 CASSLAGSGSTDTQYF
. TRBV2 CASALGTDYGYTF
. TRBV5-1 CASSWETTGVRTDTQYF
. TRBV5-1 CASSLTGTSYEQYF
. TRBV4-3 CASSQGWRGAGETQYF
. TRBV2 CASSKTGEKTQYF
. TRBV20-1 CSASLSGGGAPDTQYF
. TRBV2 CASSDLSGGGPGELFF
. TRBV27 CASSPYDRFEQYF
. TRBV24-1 CATSDLPSSYNSPLHF